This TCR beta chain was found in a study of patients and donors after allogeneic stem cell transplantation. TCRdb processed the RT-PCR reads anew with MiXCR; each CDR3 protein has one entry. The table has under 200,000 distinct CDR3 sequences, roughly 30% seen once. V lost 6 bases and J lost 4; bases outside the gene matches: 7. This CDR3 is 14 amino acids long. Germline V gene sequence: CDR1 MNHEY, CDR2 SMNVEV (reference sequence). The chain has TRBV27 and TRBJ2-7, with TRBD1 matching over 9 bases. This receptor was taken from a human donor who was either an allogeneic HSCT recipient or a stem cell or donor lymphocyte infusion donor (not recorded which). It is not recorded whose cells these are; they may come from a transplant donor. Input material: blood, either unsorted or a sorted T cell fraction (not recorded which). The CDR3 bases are TGTGCCAGCAGCCAACCGGGACAGGGTTACGAGCAGTACTTC. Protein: CASSQPGQGYEQYF.